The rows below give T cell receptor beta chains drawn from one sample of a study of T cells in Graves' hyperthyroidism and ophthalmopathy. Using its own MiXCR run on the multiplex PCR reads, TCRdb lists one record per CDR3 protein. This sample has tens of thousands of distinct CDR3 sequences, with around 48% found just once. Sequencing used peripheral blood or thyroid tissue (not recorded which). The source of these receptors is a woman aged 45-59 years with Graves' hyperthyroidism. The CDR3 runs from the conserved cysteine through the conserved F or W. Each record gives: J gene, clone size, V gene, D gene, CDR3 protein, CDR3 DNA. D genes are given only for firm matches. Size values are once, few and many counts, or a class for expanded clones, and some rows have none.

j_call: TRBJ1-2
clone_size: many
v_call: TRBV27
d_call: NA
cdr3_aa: CASSPQGGGYTF
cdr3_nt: TGTGCCAGCAGTCCCCAGGGAGGAGGCTACACCTTC

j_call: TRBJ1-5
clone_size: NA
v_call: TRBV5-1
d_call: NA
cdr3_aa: CASSLGGLEVGQPQHF
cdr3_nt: TGCGCCAGCAGCTTGGGGGGGTTGGAAGTTGGGCAGCCCCAGCATTTT

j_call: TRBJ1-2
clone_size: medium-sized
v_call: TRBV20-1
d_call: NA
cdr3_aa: CSARDPDVPLGYTF
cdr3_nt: TGCAGTGCTCGGGACCCCGACGTCCCGCTAGGCTACACCTTC

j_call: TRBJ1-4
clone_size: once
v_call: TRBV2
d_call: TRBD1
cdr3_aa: CASNGGQGFGEKLFF
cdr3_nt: TGTGCCAGCAACGGAGGACAGGGTTTTGGGGAAAAACTGTTTTTT

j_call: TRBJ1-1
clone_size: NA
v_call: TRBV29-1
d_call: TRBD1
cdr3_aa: CSVGQGVGTEAFF
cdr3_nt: TGCAGCGTTGGACAGGGGGTGGGCACTGAAGCTTTCTTT

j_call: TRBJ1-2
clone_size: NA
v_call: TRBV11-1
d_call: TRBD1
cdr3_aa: CASSLAYRGTVARYTF
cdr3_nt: TGTGCCAGCAGCTTAGCGTACCGCGGGACAGTAGCGCGCTACACCTTC

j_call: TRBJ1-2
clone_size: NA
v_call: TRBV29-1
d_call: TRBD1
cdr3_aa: CSVYPGTGDGYTF
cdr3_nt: TGCAGCGTTTACCCCGGGACAGGGGATGGCTACACCTTC

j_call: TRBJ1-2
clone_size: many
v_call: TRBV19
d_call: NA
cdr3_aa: CASSMGRLYGYTF
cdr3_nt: TGTGCCAGTAGTATGGGACGGCTATATGGCTACACCTTC

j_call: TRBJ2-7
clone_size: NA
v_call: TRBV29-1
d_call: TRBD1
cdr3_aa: CSVERGTGVEQYF
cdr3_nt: TGCAGCGTTGAAAGGGGGACAGGGGTCGAGCAGTACTTC

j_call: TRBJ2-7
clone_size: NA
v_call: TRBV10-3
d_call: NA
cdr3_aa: CAHSQGGISYEQYF
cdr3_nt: TGTGCCCATTCCCAGGGCGGTATAAGTTACGAGCAGTACTTC

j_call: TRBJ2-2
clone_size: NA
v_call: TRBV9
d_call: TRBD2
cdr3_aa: CASSISALAGGAGELFF
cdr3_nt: TGTGCCAGCAGCATATCTGCATTAGCGGGAGGGGCCGGGGAGCTGTTTTTT

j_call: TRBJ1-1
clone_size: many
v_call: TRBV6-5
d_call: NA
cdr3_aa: CASTPGNTEAFF
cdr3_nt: TGTGCCAGCACTCCAGGGAACACTGAAGCTTTCTTT

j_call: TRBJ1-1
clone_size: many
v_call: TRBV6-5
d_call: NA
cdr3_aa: CASSTPSNTEAFF
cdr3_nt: TGTGCCAGCAGTACCCCATCGAACACTGAAGCTTTCTTT

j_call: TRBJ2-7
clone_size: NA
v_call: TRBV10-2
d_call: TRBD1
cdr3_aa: CASSTPGQAYEQYF
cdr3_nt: TGCGCCAGCAGTACACCGGGACAGGCGTACGAGCAGTACTTC

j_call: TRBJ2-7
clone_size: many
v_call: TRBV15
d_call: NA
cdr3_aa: CATSRDRGSGYEQYF
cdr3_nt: TGTGCCACCAGCAGAGATCGAGGTAGCGGCTACGAGCAGTACTTC

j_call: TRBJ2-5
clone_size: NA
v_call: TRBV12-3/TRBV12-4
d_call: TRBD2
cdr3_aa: CASSPTTSGETQYF
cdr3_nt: TGTGCCAGCAGTCCCACGACTAGCGGGGAGACCCAGTACTTC

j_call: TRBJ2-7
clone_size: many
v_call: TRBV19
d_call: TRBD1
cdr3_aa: CARKTGPVEQYF
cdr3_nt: TGTGCCAGGAAGACAGGGCCAGTCGAGCAGTACTTC

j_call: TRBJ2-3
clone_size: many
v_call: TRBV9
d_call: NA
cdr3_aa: CASSEKAANTQYF
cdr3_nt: TGTGCCAGCAGCGAGAAAGCCGCGAATACGCAGTATTTT

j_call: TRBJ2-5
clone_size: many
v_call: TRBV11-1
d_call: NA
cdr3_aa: CASSRGGAVQETQYF
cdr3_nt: TGTGCCAGCAGCCGTGGAGGCGCGGTTCAAGAGACCCAGTACTTC

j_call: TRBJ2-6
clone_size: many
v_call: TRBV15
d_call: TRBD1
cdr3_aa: CATSRDRTGATSGANVLTF
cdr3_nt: TGTGCCACCAGCAGAGATCGGACAGGGGCGACCTCTGGGGCCAACGTCCTGACTTTC

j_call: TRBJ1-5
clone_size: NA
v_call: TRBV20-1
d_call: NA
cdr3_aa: CSSKGRGQPQHF
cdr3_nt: TGCAGTTCTAAGGGAAGAGGTCAGCCCCAGCATTTT

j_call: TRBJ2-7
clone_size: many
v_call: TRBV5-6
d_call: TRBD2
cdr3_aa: CASSFPLAGSYEQYF
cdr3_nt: TGTGCCAGCAGCTTCCCACTAGCGGGCTCCTACGAGCAGTACTTC

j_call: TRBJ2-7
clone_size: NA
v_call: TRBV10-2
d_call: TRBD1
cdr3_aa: CASRTTGPYEQYF
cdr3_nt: TGCGCCAGCAGGACGACAGGGCCCTACGAGCAGTACTTC

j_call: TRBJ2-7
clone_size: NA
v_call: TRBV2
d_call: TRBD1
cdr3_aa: CASRGQGDAYEQYF
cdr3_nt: TGTGCCAGCAGAGGACAGGGTGACGCCTACGAGCAGTACTTC

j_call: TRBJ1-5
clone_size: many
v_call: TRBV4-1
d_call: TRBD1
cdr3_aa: CASSKAGGNQPQHF
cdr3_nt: TGCGCCAGCAGCAAAGCAGGGGGGAATCAGCCCCAGCATTTT

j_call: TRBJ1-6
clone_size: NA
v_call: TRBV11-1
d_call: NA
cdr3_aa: CASSPGRAGSPLHF
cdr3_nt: TGTGCCAGCAGCCCCGGAAGGGCCGGCTCACCCCTCCACTTT

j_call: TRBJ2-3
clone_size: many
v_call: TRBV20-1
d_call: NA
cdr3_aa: CSAGPREKTDTQYF
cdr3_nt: TGCAGTGCTGGACCCCGAGAAAAGACAGATACGCAGTATTTT

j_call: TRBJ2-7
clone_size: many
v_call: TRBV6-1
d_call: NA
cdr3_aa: CASSSPQRPYEQYF
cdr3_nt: TGTGCCAGCAGTAGCCCACAGAGACCCTACGAGCAGTACTTC

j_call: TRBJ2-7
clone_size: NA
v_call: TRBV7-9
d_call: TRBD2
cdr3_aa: CASSVREEYF
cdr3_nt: TGTGCCAGCAGCGTCCGGGAGGAGTACTTC

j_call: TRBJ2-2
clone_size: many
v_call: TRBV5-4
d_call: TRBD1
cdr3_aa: CASSWTGFNTGELFF
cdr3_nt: TGTGCCAGCAGCTGGACAGGGTTTAACACCGGGGAGCTGTTTTTT

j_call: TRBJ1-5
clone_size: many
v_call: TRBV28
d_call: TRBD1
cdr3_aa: CASSLGQGSNQPQHF
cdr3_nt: TGTGCCAGCAGTTTGGGACAGGGTAGCAATCAGCCCCAGCATTTT

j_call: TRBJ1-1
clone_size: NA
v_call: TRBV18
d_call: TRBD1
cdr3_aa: CASSPPPTGVVSMNTEAFF
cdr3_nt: TGTGCCAGCTCACCCCCCCCCACAGGGGTTGTAAGTATGAACACTGAAGCTTTCTTT

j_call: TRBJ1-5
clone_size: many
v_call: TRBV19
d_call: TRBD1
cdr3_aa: CASRSGGQPQHF
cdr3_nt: TGTGCCAGTAGATCAGGGGGACAGCCCCAGCATTTT

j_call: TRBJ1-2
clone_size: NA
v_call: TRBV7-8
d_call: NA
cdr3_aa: CASSSAGSLGYTF
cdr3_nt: TGTGCCAGCAGCTCCGCAGGGAGTCTTGGCTACACCTTC

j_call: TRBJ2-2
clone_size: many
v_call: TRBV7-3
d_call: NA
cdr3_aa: CASSNTGELFF
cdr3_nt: TGTGCCAGCAGCAACACCGGGGAGCTGTTTTTT